This TCR beta chain came from a study of metastatic and nonmetastatic thyroid tumors (dated by TCRdb to about 2020). Concerning the study at large: The researchers compared repertoires between peripheral blood samples and tumor or nodule tissue samples from patients with malignant or benign thyroid disease.

No treatment had been received by any patient before thyroid surgery. Patient clinical samples collected from about 2012 to 2019 were retrospectively analysed using T-cell receptor beta sequencing. Overall study results and their limits: In both blood and tumor samples, malignant tumors were reported to have significantly higher TCR beta diversity than benign nodules.

Receptor libraries were prepared by PCR. The sequencer was an Illumina HiSeq 4000. High-throughput sequencing was used to profile the TCR beta-chain CDR3 region of each patient. As for the original processing: The researchers built a classifier to tell apart papillary thyroid cancer patients with distant metastasis, based on CDR3 differences among clinicopathological groups. To measure repertoire diversity the researchers used the Shannon index, while the Morisita-Horn index served to gauge how similar the tumor and blood repertoires were. TCRdb reanalyzed the raw reads on its own, using fastp at Q25 for trimming and MiXCR for clone calling, and kept in-frame beta chains. V and J calls and clone size were set by TCRdb, not the authors. This sample lists about 24,000 clones; approximately 20% were detected once. 6% to 9.5% of the sample is held by the ten biggest clonotypes. This clone was seen repeatedly, ten times or more. The antigen this receptor binds is unknown. Qualities for individual bases were not recorded, and no much larger clone is one base off.

Source material: blood. The receptor was isolated from a female donor with papillary thyroid cancer or a benign thyroid nodule (not recorded which). Some clones in this sample may be carry-over from other donors' samples.

DNA sequence: TGTGCCAGCAGCGCGTCCGGGACAGGGTTGGGCTACACCTTC. Its translation reads: CASSASGTGLGYTF. The chain uses TRBV9 and TRBJ1-2; the central 9 bases match TRBD1. Counted from cysteine to phenylalanine, this CDR3 has 14 amino acids. The CDR3 DNA has 42 bases and is translated from base 1. The germline V gene gives CDR1 as SGDLS and CDR2 as YYNGEE. V ends up 3 bases short and J 8 bases short, with an unmatched junction base count of 8.